These T cell receptor beta chains were read from a single sample in a study of blood T cells in healthy people across ages. TCRdb used MiXCR to reprocess the 5' RACE reads, holding one entry per CDR3 protein. Of 1.2 million to 1.5 million distinct CDR3 sequences in the sample, approximately 60% were seen once. The material sequenced was blood. The receptors stem from a man younger than 30 in good health. CDR3s include the opening cysteine and the closing phenylalanine or tryptophan. The D gene is left open where the match is weak. Clone size is stated in some rows and not others, as once, few, many or a class when expanded.

cdr3_aa cdr3_nt v_call clone_size d_call j_call
CSARDWGEGSGYTF TGCAGTGCTAGAGATTGGGGGGAGGGGTCTGGCTACACCTTC TRBV20-1 NA NA TRBJ1-2
CASSEARGSGETQYF TGTGCCAGCAGTGAAGCTCGAGGAAGTGGGGAGACCCAGTACTTC TRBV6-1 few NA TRBJ2-5
CASSGAGLGEQYF TGCGCCAGCAGTGGAGCGGGTTTGGGCGAGCAGTACTTC TRBV10-2 NA NA TRBJ2-7
CASSSVTYRQETQYF TGTGCCAGCAGCTCTGTTACGTATCGGCAAGAGACCCAGTACTTC TRBV7-6 NA NA TRBJ2-5
CASTMEGEQFF TGTGCCAGCACCATGGAGGGTGAGCAGTTCTTC TRBV28 NA NA TRBJ2-1
CSARVGARREIYEQYF TGCAGTGCTAGAGTGGGGGCCCGGCGGGAAATCTACGAGCAGTACTTC TRBV20-1 NA NA TRBJ2-7
CASIVSAAGSYEQYF TGTGCCAGCATCGTCTCCGCCGCGGGGTCCTACGAGCAGTACTTC TRBV7-9 once NA TRBJ2-7
CASSPRPATYEQYF TGTGCCAGCAGCCCACGGCCAGCTACCTACGAGCAGTACTTC TRBV5-5 NA NA TRBJ2-7
CASSLISRAYEQYF TGTGCCAGCAGCTTGATTTCCCGGGCCTACGAGCAGTACTTC TRBV11-2 NA NA TRBJ2-7
CSAYPLADSYNEQFF TGCAGTGCTTATCCACTAGCAGACTCCTACAATGAGCAGTTCTTC TRBV20-1 NA NA TRBJ2-1
CASSFVSVNTEAFF TGTGCCAGCAGTTTTGTCTCTGTGAACACTGAAGCTTTCTTT TRBV12-3/TRBV12-4 NA NA TRBJ1-1
CSARERLTYEQYF TGCAGTGCTAGAGAGCGGCTTACCTACGAGCAGTACTTC TRBV20-1 once NA TRBJ2-7
CSARGVVSYNEQFF TGCAGTGCTAGAGGCGTTGTCTCCTACAATGAGCAGTTCTTC TRBV20-1 few NA TRBJ2-1
CASSPDVVGTGEEQYF TGTGCCAGCAGCCCGGATGTTGTTGGGACAGGGGAGGAGCAGTACTTC TRBV5-6 NA TRBD1 TRBJ2-5
CASSNQRGSTDTQYF TGTGCCAGCAGCAATCAGCGGGGGAGCACAGATACGCAGTATTTT TRBV7-2 few TRBD2 TRBJ2-3
CATSRDLRTDTQYF TGTGCCACCAGCAGAGATTTGCGCACAGATACGCAGTATTTT TRBV15 NA NA TRBJ2-3
CASSESSGGGRETQYF TGCGCCAGCAGTGAGTCTTCTGGCGGGGGGAGAGAGACCCAGTACTTC TRBV10-1 NA TRBD2 TRBJ2-5
CASSYRWQGIYEQYF TGTGCCAGCAGCTATAGGTGGCAGGGCATCTACGAGCAGTACTTC TRBV7-2 NA NA TRBJ2-7
CASSQGLPGQETQYF TGTGCCAGCAGCCAGGGTTTGCCAGGCCAAGAGACCCAGTACTTC TRBV4-2 few NA TRBJ2-5
CASSLQGGAIAFF TGTGCCAGCAGCCTGCAGGGGGGTGCAATTGCTTTCTTT TRBV12-3/TRBV12-4 NA TRBD1 TRBJ1-1
CASTGGVSSVYEQYF TGTGCCAGCACAGGTGGCGTATCGTCAGTCTACGAGCAGTACTTC TRBV2 medium-sized NA TRBJ2-7
CASSLHNSPYEQYF TGTGCCAGCAGCCTACATAACAGCCCCTACGAGCAGTACTTC TRBV14 NA NA TRBJ2-7
CASSLILAQETQYF TGTGCCAGCAGCCTCATTTTAGCTCAAGAGACCCAGTACTTC TRBV5-4 NA NA TRBJ2-5
CASIRDGPLTEAFF TGTGCCAGCATCAGAGACGGTCCGTTGACTGAAGCTTTCTTT TRBV7-2 NA NA TRBJ1-1
CASHRPSRAEGNTEAFF TGTGCCAGCCACCGCCCCTCCAGGGCGGAGGGGAACACTGAAGCTTTCTTT TRBV6-1 few NA TRBJ1-1
CSALQGASGNQPQHF TGCAGTGCTTTACAGGGGGCGAGCGGTAATCAGCCCCAGCATTTT TRBV20-1 NA TRBD1 TRBJ1-5
CASSATGSSSTDTQYF TGCGCCAGCAGCGCAACAGGGTCCTCGAGCACAGATACGCAGTATTTT TRBV5-1 NA NA TRBJ2-3
CASRPGGIQTQYF TGTGCCAGCAGACCGGGGGGGATTCAGACCCAGTACTTC TRBV12-3/TRBV12-4 NA TRBD2 TRBJ2-5
CASSLSQGTDTQYF TGTGCCAGCAGTTTATCCCAGGGAACAGATACGCAGTATTTT TRBV27 NA NA TRBJ2-3
CSAQRGEAFF TGCAGTGCCCAGAGGGGGGAAGCTTTCTTT TRBV20-1 NA NA TRBJ1-1
CASSLEGGGVTDTQYF TGTGCCAGCAGCTTAGAGGGAGGCGGCGTCACAGATACGCAGTATTTT TRBV11-2 few NA TRBJ2-3
CAISESNWGGQYF TGTGCCATCAGTGAGTCGAACTGGGGAGGCCAGTACTTC TRBV10-3 NA NA TRBJ2-5
CASSFYQGVNNYGYTF TGTGCCAGCAGTTTTTACCAGGGGGTTAACAACTATGGCTACACCTTC TRBV6-5 NA TRBD1 TRBJ1-2
CASSEARGYEQYF TGTGCCAGCAGTGAAGCGCGCGGTTACGAGCAGTACTTC TRBV6-1 NA NA TRBJ2-7
CASSQDGTYNEQFF TGCGCCAGCAGCCAAGATGGTACTTACAATGAGCAGTTCTTC TRBV4-1 NA NA TRBJ2-1
CASSLSRYNEQFF TGTGCCAGCAGTTTATCGAGATACAATGAGCAGTTCTTC TRBV27 few NA TRBJ2-1
CASSLRDGGANVLTF TGTGCCAGCAGTTTAAGGGACGGAGGGGCCAACGTCCTGACTTTC TRBV28 NA NA TRBJ2-6